The TCR beta chain described here comes from a study of blood T cell repertoires in COVID-19. Study-wide context: Researchers got acute and convalescent COVID-19 samples from the United States, Italy and Spain. T cells, B-cell-depleted T cells, or PBMCs provided the cDNA or gDNA that served as material.

In the source study's methods: How many nucleated cells were present was estimated from reference gene primer amplification. Using immunoSEQ multiplex PCR, the repertoire was profiled, and TCRdb retains in-frame clones only, with some absent. From that table come the V and J calls and clone size; the DNA was used to work out D and trimming. The sample gives approximately 75,000 clones, around 84% of which show up once; 20% to 25% is in the top ten. This CDR3 spans 16 amino acids. Germline V gene sequence: CDR1 SGHKS, CDR2 YYEKEE (reference sequence). Trimming removed 4 bases from V and 0 bases from J, with 16 bases in between.

The chain couples TRBV5-5 to TRBJ1-1, with unresolved D. The sample consisted of peripheral blood. The source of this sequence is a woman between 50 and 59 years old with acute or convalescent COVID-19. The CDR3 loop reads CASSRLAQSLNTEAFF. DNA of the CDR3: TGTGCCAGCAGCCGACTGGCACAAAGTTTGAACACTGAAGCTTTCTTT. Drawing the rest from reference TRBV5-5 and TRBJ1-1, the complete variable domain is DAGVTQSPTHLIKTRGQQVTLRCSPISGHKSVSWYQQVLGQGPQFIFQYYEKEERGRGNFPDRFSARQFPNYSSELNVNALLLGDSALYLCASSRLAQSLNTEAFFGQGTRLTVV.